This TCR beta chain was obtained from a study of blood T cell repertoires in COVID-19. With 2 bases removed from V and 0 bases from J, the gap between germline ends came to 10 bases. CDR1 and CDR2 (germline): ENHRY, SYGVKD. The CDR3 runs 15 residues. Original analysis: Reference gene primer amplification yielded estimated nucleated cell counts. Measured with immunoSEQ multiplex PCR; TCRdb has only the in-frame clones, and not every one. V, J and clone size are taken as reported in that table, and D and trimming were inferred from the DNA itself. The sample lists about 70,000 clones; around nine tenths were seen once.

The TCR sequence derives from a woman in her fifties or sixties with acute or convalescent COVID-19. The sample was peripheral blood. V and J are TRBV10-3 and TRBJ1-2; D gene ambiguous. CDR3 protein: CAISEPGRANYGYTF. In DNA form, the CDR3 reads TGTGCCATCAGTGAGCCTGGGAGAGCTAACTATGGCTACACCTTC.